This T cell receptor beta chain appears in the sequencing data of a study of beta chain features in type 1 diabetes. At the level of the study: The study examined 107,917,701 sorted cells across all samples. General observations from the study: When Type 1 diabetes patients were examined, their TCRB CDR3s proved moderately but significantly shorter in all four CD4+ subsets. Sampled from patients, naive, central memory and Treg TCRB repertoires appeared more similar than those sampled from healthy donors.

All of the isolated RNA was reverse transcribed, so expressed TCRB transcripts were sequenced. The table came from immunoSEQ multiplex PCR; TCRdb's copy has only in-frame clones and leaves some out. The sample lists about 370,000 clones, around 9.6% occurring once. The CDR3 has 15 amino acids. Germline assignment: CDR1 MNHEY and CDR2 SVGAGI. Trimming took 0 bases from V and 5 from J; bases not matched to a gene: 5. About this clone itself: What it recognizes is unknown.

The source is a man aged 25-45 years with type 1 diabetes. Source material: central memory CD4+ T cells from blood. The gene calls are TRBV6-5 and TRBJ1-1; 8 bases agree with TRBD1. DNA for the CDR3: TGTGCCAGCAGTTACTCGCAGGGGGCGAATACTGAAGCTTTCTTT. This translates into CASSYSQGANTEAFF.